The following is a T cell receptor beta chain sequence with its context. Its antigen is as yet unknown. The sample comes from a study of cytomegalovirus exposure and HLA in healthy donors. The wider study: Among the 300 to 400 donors who were genotyped, roughly 85% fell in the genetic ancestry cluster that is associated with self-reported Caucasian donors.

Study-level points and caveats: Indistinguishable V segments such as TRBV6-2 and TRBV6-3 were excluded. A later analysis reportedly identified an Asian-associated ancestry cluster as carrying fewer N-insertions than the approximately 640-donor mean.

The V gene lost 4 bases and the J gene lost 4 bases, with 9 bases spanning the gap. The CDR3 is 13 residues long. Germline CDR1 and CDR2: SNHLY and FYNNEI. Vbeta (60) and Jbeta (13) primers were used in the PCR. The method was immunoSEQ multiplex PCR; TCRdb's version includes in-frame clones alone and lacks a portion of them. Here the sample spans approximately 100,000 clones, roughly 82% being singletons. The J gene is TRBJ2-3, the V gene TRBV2; no reliable D call. The sequenced sample consisted of PBMCs. This TCR was sampled from a human donor in good health. CDR3 region: CASSATLSDTQYF. CDR3 coding DNA: TGTGCCAGCAGTGCGACTTTGTCAGATACGCAGTATTTT.